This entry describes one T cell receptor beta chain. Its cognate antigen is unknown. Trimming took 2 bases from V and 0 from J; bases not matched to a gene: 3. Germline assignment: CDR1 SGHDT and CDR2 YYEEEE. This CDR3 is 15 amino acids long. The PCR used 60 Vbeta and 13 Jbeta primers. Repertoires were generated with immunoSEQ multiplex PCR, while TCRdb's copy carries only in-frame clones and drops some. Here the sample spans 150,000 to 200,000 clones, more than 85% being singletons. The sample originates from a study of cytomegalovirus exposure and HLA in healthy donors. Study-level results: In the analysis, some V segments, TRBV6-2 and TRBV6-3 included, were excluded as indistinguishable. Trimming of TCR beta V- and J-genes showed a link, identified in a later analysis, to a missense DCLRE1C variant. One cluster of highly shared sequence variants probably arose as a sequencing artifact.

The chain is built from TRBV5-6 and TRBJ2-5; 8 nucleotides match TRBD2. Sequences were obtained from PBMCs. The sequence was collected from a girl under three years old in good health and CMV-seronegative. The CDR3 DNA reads TGTGCCAGCAGCTTCCTAGCGGGCTACCAAGAGACCCAGTACTTC. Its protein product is CASSFLAGYQETQYF.